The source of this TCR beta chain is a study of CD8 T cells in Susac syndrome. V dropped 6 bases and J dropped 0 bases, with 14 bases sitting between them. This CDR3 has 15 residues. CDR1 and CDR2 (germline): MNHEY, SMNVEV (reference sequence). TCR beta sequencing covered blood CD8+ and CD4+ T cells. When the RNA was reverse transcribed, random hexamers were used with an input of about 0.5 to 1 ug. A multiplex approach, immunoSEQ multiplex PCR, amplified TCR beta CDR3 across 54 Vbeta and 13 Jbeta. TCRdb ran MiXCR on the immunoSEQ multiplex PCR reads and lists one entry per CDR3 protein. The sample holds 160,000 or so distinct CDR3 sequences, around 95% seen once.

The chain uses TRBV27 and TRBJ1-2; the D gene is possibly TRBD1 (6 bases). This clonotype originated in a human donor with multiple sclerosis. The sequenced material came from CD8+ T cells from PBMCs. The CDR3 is CASRKGQLANYGYTF. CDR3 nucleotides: TGTGCCAGCAGAAAAGGACAGTTAGCTAACTATGGCTACACCTTC.